This is a list of T cell receptor beta chains from one sample in a study of T-cell reconstitution after alpha-beta-depleted transplantation in children. TCRdb ran MiXCR on the PCR reads and lists one entry per CDR3 protein. The top ten clones hold less than 4.5% of a sample with 350,000 to 400,000 distinct CDR3 sequences, just over 20% of them seen once. The sample was PBMCs from the stem cell graft donor, taken from the stem cell graft. The receptors shown here come from a human donor who donated a stem cell graft to a child with acute myeloid leukemia. The CDR3 runs from the conserved cysteine through the conserved F or W. Each record gives: CDR3 length, clone size, V gene, D gene, J gene, CDR3 protein, CDR3 DNA. D genes are given only for firm matches. Clone size appears in some rows only: once, few, many, or a class for an expanded clone.

>11|NA|TRBV24-1|NA|TRBJ2-3
CATSFTDTQYF
TGTGCCACCAGTTTCACAGATACGCAGTATTTT
>14|few|TRBV5-8|NA|TRBJ1-1
CASSLTLMNTEAFF
TGTGCCAGCAGCTTGACTCTCATGAACACTGAAGCTTTCTTT
>15|few|TRBV6-1|NA|TRBJ1-5
CASSDFVQDNQPQHF
TGTGCCAGCAGTGATTTTGTACAAGACAATCAGCCCCAGCATTTT
>18|NA|TRBV12-3/TRBV12-4|NA|TRBJ2-1
CASSLSPRWTAQYNEQFF
TGTGCCAGCAGTTTATCCCCTCGATGGACCGCACAATACAATGAGCAGTTCTTC
>12|NA|TRBV7-2|NA|TRBJ1-1
CASRFTGTEAFF
TGTGCCAGCAGATTTACAGGGACGGAAGCTTTCTTT
>15|few|TRBV12-3/TRBV12-4|NA|TRBJ1-4
CASSLGSAAGEKLFF
TGTGCCAGCAGTTTAGGATCAGCGGCGGGTGAAAAACTGTTTTTT
>19|many|TRBV6-5|TRBD2|TRBJ2-1
CASSYSKAVRPSGSNEQFF
TGTGCCAGCAGTTACTCGAAGGCCGTCAGACCAAGCGGGAGCAATGAGCAGTTCTTC
>13|NA|TRBV7-2|NA|TRBJ2-2
CASSPPPLGELFF
TGTGCCAGCAGCCCGCCCCCTCTAGGGGAGCTGTTTTTT
>14|few|TRBV29-1|TRBD2|TRBJ2-5
CSVDVTGGGETQYF
TGCAGCGTTGATGTAACGGGAGGCGGAGAGACCCAGTACTTC
>13|many|TRBV20-1|NA|TRBJ2-1
CSARDLEYNEQFF
TGCAGTGCTAGAGATCTCGAGTATAATGAGCAGTTCTTC
>15|NA|TRBV5-1|NA|TRBJ2-3
CASSLAGREMDTQYF
TGCGCCAGCAGCTTGGCCGGCAGGGAGATGGATACGCAGTATTTT
>14|NA|TRBV2|NA|TRBJ1-3
CASSAGQSGNTIYF
TGTGCCAGCAGTGCGGGGCAGTCTGGAAACACCATATATTTT
>15|NA|TRBV27|NA|TRBJ2-2
CASSLGPLNTGELFF
TGTGCCAGCAGTTTAGGCCCGCTGAACACCGGGGAGCTGTTTTTT
>15|NA|TRBV7-6|NA|TRBJ2-1
CASSDTGLGDNEQFF
TGTGCCAGCAGCGACACAGGGTTGGGGGATAATGAGCAGTTCTTC
>13|many|TRBV20-1|TRBD2|TRBJ2-2
CSTGTSVPGELFF
TGCAGTACCGGGACTAGCGTTCCCGGGGAGCTGTTTTTT
>17|NA|TRBV4-3|NA|TRBJ2-3
CASSHTYGGRSTDTQYF
TGCGCCAGCAGCCATACATACGGGGGAAGGAGCACAGATACGCAGTATTTT
>14|NA|TRBV29-1|NA|TRBJ2-3
CSHIAGGFADTQYF
TGCAGCCATATTGCTGGAGGGTTCGCAGATACGCAGTATTTT
>15|many|TRBV18|NA|TRBJ2-1
CASSPPLTNYNEQFF
TGTGCCAGCTCACCACCGCTTACTAACTACAATGAGCAGTTCTTC
>17|NA|TRBV5-1|TRBD1|TRBJ2-1
CASSIPPGTGDVNEQFF
TGCGCCAGCAGCATCCCCCCCGGGACAGGGGACGTTAATGAGCAGTTCTTC
>13|many|TRBV7-9|NA|TRBJ1-2
CASSRTDPYGYTF
TGTGCCAGCAGCCGGACAGACCCCTATGGCTACACCTTC
>16|few|TRBV28|NA|TRBJ2-2
CASTILGRANTGELFF
TGTGCCAGCACCATCTTAGGGCGAGCGAACACCGGGGAGCTGTTTTTT
>15|few|TRBV5-5|NA|TRBJ2-7
CASSQRTGPSYEQYF
TGTGCCAGCAGCCAAAGGACGGGACCTTCCTACGAGCAGTACTTC
>13|NA|TRBV7-9|NA|TRBJ2-1
CATPGGSYNEQFF
TGTGCCACCCCTGGGGGGTCCTACAATGAGCAGTTCTTC
>13|few|TRBV9|NA|TRBJ2-1
CASSVAPHNEQFF
TGTGCCAGCAGCGTAGCACCCCACAATGAGCAGTTCTTC
>13|many|TRBV27|NA|TRBJ2-3
CASSRTSTDTQYF
TGTGCCAGCAGTAGAACGAGCACAGATACGCAGTATTTT
>14|NA|TRBV20-1|NA|TRBJ2-2
CSARPGAVAGELFF
TGCAGTGCTAGGCCGGGGGCGGTGGCCGGGGAGCTGTTTTTT
>13|NA|TRBV5-1|NA|TRBJ2-7
CASSYDRAYERYF
TGCGCCAGCAGTTACGACAGAGCGTACGAGCGGTACTTC
>16|many|TRBV29-1|TRBD2|TRBJ2-3
CSVLGGRAGFEDTQYF
TGCAGCGTTCTAGGTGGGAGGGCCGGGTTCGAAGATACGCAGTATTTT
>15|NA|TRBV20-1|TRBD1|TRBJ2-7
CSAGGIGQALYEQYF
TGCAGTGCTGGGGGTATTGGACAGGCCCTCTACGAGCAGTACTTC
>17|NA|TRBV25-1|TRBD2|TRBJ2-5
CASSVGRTTSGQETQYF
TGTGCCAGCAGTGTAGGTCGGACGACTAGCGGGCAAGAGACCCAGTACTTC
>15|many|TRBV7-2|NA|TRBJ2-7
CASSYEWGARHEQYF
TGTGCCAGCAGTTACGAATGGGGGGCGAGACACGAGCAGTACTTC
>16|few|TRBV5-1|TRBD2|TRBJ2-1
CASSPPVSGFYNEQFF
TGCGCCAGCAGCCCCCCCGTTAGCGGGTTTTACAATGAGCAGTTCTTC
>12|many|TRBV12-3/TRBV12-4|TRBD2|TRBJ2-1
CACGRRDNEQFF
TGTGCCTGCGGGAGGCGAGATAATGAGCAGTTCTTC
>15|NA|TRBV6-1|NA|TRBJ2-7
CASTEGARGSSEQYF
TGTGCCAGCACCGAAGGGGCCAGGGGCTCATCCGAGCAGTACTTC
>14|NA|TRBV18|NA|TRBJ2-1
CASSPPPGGNEQFF
TGTGCCAGCTCACCACCGCCGGGCGGCAATGAGCAGTTCTTC
>15|few|TRBV4-1|NA|TRBJ2-7
CASSQEARGGYEQYF
TGCGCCAGCAGCCAAGAAGCGCGAGGGGGCTACGAGCAGTACTTC
>20|NA|TRBV5-1|TRBD2|TRBJ2-3
CASSLRSGRAGSLSTDTQYF
TGCGCCAGCAGCTTGCGTAGCGGGAGGGCCGGCTCCCTTAGCACAGATACGCAGTATTTT
>14|medium-sized|TRBV20-1|NA|TRBJ2-7
CSARPPGSNVEQYF
TGCAGTGCTAGACCGCCGGGCTCGAATGTCGAGCAGTACTTC
>15|many|TRBV29-1|NA|TRBJ2-7
CSVGGAATRSYEQYF
TGCAGCGTTGGAGGGGCCGCGACAAGGTCCTACGAGCAGTACTTC
>13|NA|TRBV2|NA|TRBJ2-1
CASSKDVVNEQFF
TGTGCCAGCAGCAAGGACGTCGTCAATGAGCAGTTCTTC
>17|NA|TRBV7-9|TRBD2|TRBJ2-1
CASSLAWSGRAYNEQFF
TGTGCCAGCAGCTTAGCTTGGAGCGGGAGGGCCTACAATGAGCAGTTCTTC
>12|few|TRBV7-3|NA|TRBJ2-2
CASSLASRELFF
TGTGCCAGCAGCTTAGCCTCCCGGGAGCTGTTTTTT
>18|NA|TRBV4-1|NA|TRBJ2-3
CASSQVTGTSTQMDTQYF
TGCGCCAGCAGCCAGGTCACCGGGACTTCTACCCAAATGGATACGCAGTATTTT
>14|NA|TRBV10-2|NA|TRBJ2-2
CASSGTVWAGELFF
TGCGCCAGCAGTGGCACCGTATGGGCCGGGGAGCTGTTTTTT
>16|NA|TRBV6-4|TRBD2|TRBJ2-1
CASSEPGVAGINEQFF
TGTGCCAGCAGTGAACCCGGTGTAGCGGGCATCAATGAGCAGTTCTTC